The T cell receptor beta chain described here comes from a study of cytomegalovirus exposure and HLA in healthy donors. Whole-study results and caveats: In vitro work confirmed that a few CMV-associated chains recognize CMV antigens. It was reported that the classifier diagnosed cytomegalovirus status with high specificity and sensitivity in both the original and validation cohorts.

Germline lookup yields CDR1 LGHNA and CDR2 YNFKEQ. The CDR3 is made up of 14 amino acids. The germline V and J ends were trimmed by 0 bases and 1 base, with 6 bases remaining between them. Sequenced by immunoSEQ multiplex PCR; TCRdb stores in-frame clones only, minus some. This sample has approximately 110,000 clones, with about 88% found just once. As regards this clone: No antigen is known for it.

Sequenced: PBMCs. The chain is built from TRBV4-2 and TRBJ1-1; D is uncertain. The sequence was obtained from a woman younger than 30 in good health and CMV-seronegative. The CDR3 loop reads CASSQEAENTEAFF. DNA of the CDR3: TGTGCCAGCAGCCAAGAAGCGGAGAACACTGAAGCTTTCTTT.